These 24 T cell receptor beta chains came from one sample sequenced in a study of blood T cell repertoires in COVID-19. Some clones are missing from TCRdb's copy, which holds only in-frame ones; the method was immunoSEQ multiplex PCR. The table lists around 150,000 clones, around 80% of them singletons. Sequenced sample: peripheral blood. These receptors were obtained from a woman older than 75 with acute or convalescent COVID-19.

The rearrangement joins TRBV21-1 to TRBJ2-6; the D call TRBD2 from the table was never checked on the DNA. TRBV21-1 is assigned pseudogene status. The CDR3 loop spans 19 amino acids. The DNA of the CDR3 is TGTGCCAGCCGACTCCGAGGACTATACTGGCACTCTGGGGCCAACGTCCTGACTTTC. It encodes CASRLRGLYWHSGANVLTF.

V gene TRBV10-2 combines with J gene TRBJ2-7; 10 nucleotides agree with TRBD1. Germline V gene sequence: CDR1 WSHSY, CDR2 SAAADI. The CDR3 is 14 residues long. The trim removed 6 bases at V and 5 bases at J, leaving 7 bases unmatched. The CDR3 region is CASSRTGGLDEQYF. The CDR3 nucleotides are TGCGCCAGCAGCAGGACAGGGGGTTTAGACGAGCAGTACTTC.

This chain uses TRBV15 with TRBJ2-3, with D perhaps matching TRBD1 (6 bases). Trimming removed 0 bases from V and 3 bases from J, with 10 bases in between. In germline, CDR1 is LNHNV, CDR2 YYDKDF (reference sequence). The CDR3 is made up of 15 amino acids. The CDR3 DNA reads TGTGCCACCAGCAGAGACCAGGGGCGTACAGATACGCAGTATTTT. This sequence encodes CATSRDQGRTDTQYF.

This clone was seen a handful of times. The chain combines TRBV4-1 with TRBJ2-3, with TRBD2 identical over 12 bases. In germline, CDR1 is MGHRA, CDR2 YSYEKL. CDR3 length equals 17 residues. The J segment lost 4 bases and the V segment lost 1 base, leaving 6 bases of the junction unmatched. The CDR3: CASSQVLAGGPSDTQYF. The DNA for the CDR3 is TGCGCCAGCAGCCAAGTGCTAGCGGGAGGGCCTTCAGATACGCAGTATTTT.

The chain combines TRBV3-1 (or the pseudogene TRBV3-2) with TRBJ1-4, with D maybe TRBD1 (6 bases). CDR1 and CDR2 (germline): LGHDT, YNNKEL (reference sequence). Trimming cost V 5 bases and J 10 bases, with 17 bases left between them. The CDR3 runs to 14 residues. CDR3 coding DNA: TGTGCCAGCAGCTCTACAGGGTTTTTAGGAAAACTGTTTTTT. Translating gives CASSSTGFLGKLFF.

This clone appeared a single time. The gene calls are TRBV7-2 and TRBJ2-5; D unclear. Germline V lookup: CDR1 SGHTA, CDR2 FQGNSA. V lost 1 base to trimming and J lost 2 bases, with 14 bases between them. This CDR3 spans 16 amino acids. The CDR3 coding sequence is TGTGCCAGCAGCTTAGGATCCAGCGCTGGTCAAGAGACCCAGTACTTC. Translated: CASSLGSSAGQETQYF. The variable domain in full, completed from reference TRBV7-2 and TRBJ2-5, reads GAGVSQSPSNKVTEKGKDVELRCDPISGHTALYWYRQSLGQGLEFLIYFQGNSAPDKSGLPSDRFSAERTGGSVSTLTIQRTQQEDSAVYLCASSLGSSAGQETQYFGPGTRLLVL.

As concerns this clone: Germline and junction disagree at one end, which may indicate a read error. The rearrangement joins TRBV7-7 to TRBJ2-1; 7 nucleotides line up with TRBD1. CDR1 and CDR2 from the germline V gene are SSHAT and FNYEAQ (reference sequence). CDR3 size: 14 residues. For the CDR3, the DNA is TGTGCTAGCAGCCGCTCCCGCCGGGACAGAGAGCAGTTCTTC. Its protein product is CASSRSRRDREQFF.

The rearrangement joins TRBV7-2 to TRBJ2-1; D call uncertain. The CDR3 is made up of 16 amino acids. V was shortened by 6 bases and J by 0 bases, with 15 bases between the two germline ends. Germline V gives CDR1 SGHTA, CDR2 FQGNSA. CDR3 residues: CASSFRAFSSYNEQFF. The CDR3 bases are TGTGCCAGCAGTTTTAGAGCGTTTAGCTCCTACAATGAGCAGTTCTTC.

This chain joins TRBV10-3 and TRBJ2-7, with 11 bases fitting TRBD1. The germline V gene encodes CDR1 ENHRY and CDR2 SYGVKD. The CDR3 is 14 amino acids. J lost 2 bases, V lost 11 bases, and 8 bases had no gene match. The DNA for the CDR3 is TGTGCCGTGGGACAGGGGGATGTGGCCTACGAGCAGTACTTC. Its translation: CAVGQGDVAYEQYF.

In its sample, this clone was seen once. The V call is TRBV10-3, the J call TRBJ2-4, with D maybe TRBD2 (6 bases). Germline V CDR1 and CDR2: ENHRY, SYGVKD. The V and J ends lost 0 bases and 8 bases respectively, with 20 bases between them. This CDR3 has 17 amino acids. The CDR3 region has the DNA TGTGCCATCAGTGAGTCGATACCCGGGAGTGGGATAGACATTCAGTACTTC. Translating it yields CAISESIPGSGIDIQYF.

The rearrangement uses TRBV11-2 and TRBJ2-3; 7 bases fit TRBD2. CDR1 and CDR2 (germline): SGHAT, FQNNGV. This CDR3 contains 14 residues. Unmatched junction bases numbered 7, after V lost 6 bases and J lost 4 bases. The CDR3 DNA sequence: TGTGCCAGCAGTTCAGAGCGGGGCCCAGATACGCAGTATTTT. Protein product: CASSSERGPDTQYF.

The J gene is TRBJ2-3, the V gene TRBV25-1, with unresolved D. The CDR3 runs 17 residues. CDR1 is MGHDK and CDR2 is SYGVNS in the germline V gene. V lost 4 bases, J lost 2 bases, and 19 bases lay in between. CDR3 in DNA: TGTGCCAGCAGTGCCTCCCCTCCCCTCGACAACACAGATACGCAGTATTTT. This encodes CASSASPPLDNTDTQYF.

The chain recombines TRBV7-3 with TRBJ2-5; 8 bases map to TRBD1. The CDR3 is 16 amino acids. Germline CDR1 SGHTA, CDR2 FQGTGA. With V trimmed by 6 bases and J by 4 bases, 13 bases remained unmatched. This chain's CDR3 is CASSPNGQGISETQYF. CDR3 in DNA: TGTGCCAGCAGTCCTAACGGACAGGGTATTTCAGAGACCCAGTACTTC.

The J gene is TRBJ2-5, the V gene TRBV9, with D uncertain. The germline CDR1 and CDR2 sequences are SGDLS and YYNGEE. The CDR3 extends over 13 amino acids. V lost 1 base and J 5 bases, leaving 9 bases between the germline ends. CDR3 region: CASSVSPGETQYF. The CDR3 DNA sequence: TGTGCCAGCAGCGTAAGCCCCGGGGAGACCCAGTACTTC.

This chain links TRBV3-1 (or the pseudogene TRBV3-2) with TRBJ2-1; 9 bases map to TRBD1. Unmatched junction bases numbered 2, after V lost 3 bases and J lost 2 bases. Germline V gene lookup returns CDR1 LGHDT and CDR2 YNNKEL (reference sequence). The CDR3 covers 15 residues. CDR3 coding DNA: TGTGCCAGCAGCCAGGGACAGGGCCCCTACAATGAGCAGTTCTTC. Its translation is CASSQGQGPYNEQFF.

This clone has a handful of counts. The V and J genes are TRBV7-2 and TRBJ1-4; 7 nucleotides match TRBD1. V gave up 5 bases and J gave up 3 bases; unmatched junction bases: 6. The germline CDR1 and CDR2 sequences are SGHTA and FQGNSA. The CDR3 spans 15 residues. This chain's CDR3 is CASSRWDSANEKLFF. The DNA of the CDR3 is TGTGCCAGCAGCAGATGGGACAGCGCTAATGAAAAACTGTTTTTT.

The chain is built from TRBV18 and TRBJ2-3; perhaps TRBD1 as D (6 bases). The CDR3 is 15 residues long. V lost 1 base, J lost 5 bases, and 13 bases lay in between. In germline, CDR1 is KGHSH, CDR2 LQKENI. The CDR3 bases are TGTGCCAGCTCACCACGAGGGGGATTGGGAGATACGCAGTATTTT. Protein: CASSPRGGLGDTQYF.

The V gene is TRBV2, the J gene TRBJ2-7, with 8 bases aligning to TRBD1. Losses at the gene ends were 3 bases for V and 5 bases for J; bases not matched to a gene: 9. Germline V gene lookup returns CDR1 SNHLY and CDR2 FYNNEI. This CDR3 region has 15 residues. CDR3 DNA: TGTGCCAGCAGTGATCAGGGGGCCCTATCCCACGAGCAGTACTTC. Translated, it gives CASSDQGALSHEQYF.

The rearrangement uses TRBV6-6 and TRBJ1-6; D remains unclear. The CDR3 runs to 16 residues. V was cut by 2 bases and J by 1 base, with 9 bases left in between. Germline V gene data show CDR1 as MNHNY and CDR2 as SVGAGI (reference sequence). The CDR3 loop is CASSYHPGSYNSPLHF. Written as DNA, the CDR3 is TGTGCCAGCAGTTACCACCCGGGGTCCTATAATTCACCCCTCCACTTT.

This chain uses TRBV19 with TRBJ1-5; no firm D call. The V gene's germline CDR1 is LNHDA and CDR2 SQIVND (reference sequence). The CDR3 runs 15 residues. Between the trimmed V and J ends, which lost 4 bases and 0 bases, there was a span of 10 bases. Here the CDR3 reads CASSTTEYSNQPQHF. In DNA form, the CDR3 reads TGTGCCAGTAGTACTACAGAGTATAGCAATCAGCCCCAGCATTTT.

This clone was recorded only once. V and J are TRBV4-1 and TRBJ1-4; 8 nucleotides line up with TRBD1. This CDR3 region has 15 residues. Germline values: CDR1 MGHRA, CDR2 YSYEKL. Losses at the gene ends were 6 bases for V and 6 bases for J; bases not matched to a gene: 9. This CDR3 is CASSARQGSDEKLFF. The CDR3 DNA reads TGCGCCAGCAGTGCAAGACAGGGGAGCGATGAAAAACTGTTTTTT.

The chain links TRBV4-2 to TRBJ1-3; D is undetermined. The CDR3 spans 17 residues. Germline CDR1 LGHNA, CDR2 YNFKEQ. Trimming took 0 bases from V and 0 from J, leaving 12 bases between them. This chain's CDR3 is CASSQDSYGISGNTIYF. CDR3 sequence (DNA): TGTGCCAGCAGCCAAGATAGTTACGGGATCTCTGGAAACACCATATATTTT.

This chain uses TRBV29-1 with TRBJ1-1; tentatively, D is TRBD1 (6 bases). The germline V gene has CDR1 SQVTM and CDR2 ANQGSEA. The CDR3 is 14 amino acids. V was clipped by 4 bases and J by 0 bases, with 12 bases between them. The CDR3 DNA sequence: TGCAGCGTTGTTTCAGGGGCGATGAACACTGAAGCTTTCTTT. As protein: CSVVSGAMNTEAFF.

The chain recombines TRBV19 with TRBJ1-2, with 7 bases lining up with TRBD1. The germline gives CDR1 LNHDA, CDR2 SQIVND (reference sequence). The V gene end was trimmed by 6 bases and the J gene end by 0 bases; junction bases not matched to a gene: 4. This CDR3 has 14 residues. CDR3 protein: CASRGQTTNYGYTF. The CDR3 DNA reads as TGTGCCAGTAGGGGACAGACGACTAACTATGGCTACACCTTC.